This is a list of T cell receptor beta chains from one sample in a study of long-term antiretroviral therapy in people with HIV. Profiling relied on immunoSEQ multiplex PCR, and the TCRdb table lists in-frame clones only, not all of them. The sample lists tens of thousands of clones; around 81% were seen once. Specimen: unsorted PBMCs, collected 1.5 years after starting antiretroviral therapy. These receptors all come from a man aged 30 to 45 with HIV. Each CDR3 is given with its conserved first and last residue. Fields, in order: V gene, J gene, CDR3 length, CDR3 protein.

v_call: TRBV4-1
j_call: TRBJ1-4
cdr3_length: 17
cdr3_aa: CASGPPTGALTNEKLFF

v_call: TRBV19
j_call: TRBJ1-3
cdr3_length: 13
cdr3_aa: CASSESSGNTIYF

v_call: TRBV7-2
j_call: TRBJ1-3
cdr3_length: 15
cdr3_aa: CASSSSGTLENTIYF

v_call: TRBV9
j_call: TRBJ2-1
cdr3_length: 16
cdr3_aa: CASSDSSGGSYNEQFF

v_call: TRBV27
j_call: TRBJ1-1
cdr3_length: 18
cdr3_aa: CASSSIGTYLRSDTEAFF

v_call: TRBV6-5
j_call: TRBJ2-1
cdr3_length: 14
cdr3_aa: CASRDRGRSSEQFF

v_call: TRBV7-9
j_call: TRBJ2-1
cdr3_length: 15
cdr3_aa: CASSPTSGTYNEQFF

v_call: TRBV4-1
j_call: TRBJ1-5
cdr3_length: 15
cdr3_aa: CASSQAASHDQPQHF

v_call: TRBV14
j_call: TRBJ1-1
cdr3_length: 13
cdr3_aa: CASSQAQGYEAFF

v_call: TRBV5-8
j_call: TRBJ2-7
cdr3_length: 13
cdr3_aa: CASSPRTPYEQYF

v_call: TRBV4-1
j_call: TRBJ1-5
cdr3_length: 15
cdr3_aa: CASSRLTGGNQPQHF

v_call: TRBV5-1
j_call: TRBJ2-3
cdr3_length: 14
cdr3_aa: CASRITGASDTQYF

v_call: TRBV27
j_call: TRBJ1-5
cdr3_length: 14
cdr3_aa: CASSFRGTSQPQHF

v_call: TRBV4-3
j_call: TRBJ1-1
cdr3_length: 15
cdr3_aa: CASSQDTGTGTEAFF

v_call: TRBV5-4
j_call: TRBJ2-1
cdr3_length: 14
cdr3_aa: CASSLPGRGDEQFF

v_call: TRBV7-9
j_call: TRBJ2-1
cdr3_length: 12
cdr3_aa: CASSPEGNEQFF

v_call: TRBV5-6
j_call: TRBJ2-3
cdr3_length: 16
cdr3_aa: CASSPKGTLRLDTQYF

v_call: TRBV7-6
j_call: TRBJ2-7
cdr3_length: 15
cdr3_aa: CASSSVPGQKSEQYF

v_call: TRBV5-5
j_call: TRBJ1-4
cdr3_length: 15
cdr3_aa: CASSWGQAESEKLFF

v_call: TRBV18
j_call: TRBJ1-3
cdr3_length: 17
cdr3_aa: CASSSLPPSELGNTIYF

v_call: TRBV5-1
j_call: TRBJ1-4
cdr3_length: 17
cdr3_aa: CASSFQGDVGGYEKLFF

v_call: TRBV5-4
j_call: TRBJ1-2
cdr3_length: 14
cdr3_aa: CASSADRGGYGYTF

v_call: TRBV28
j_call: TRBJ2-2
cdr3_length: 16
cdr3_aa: CASKQELAVFTGELFF

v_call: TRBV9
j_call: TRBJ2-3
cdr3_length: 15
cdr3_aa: CASSVGAGATDTQYF

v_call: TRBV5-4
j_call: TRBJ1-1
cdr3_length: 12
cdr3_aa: CASSHNGGTAFF

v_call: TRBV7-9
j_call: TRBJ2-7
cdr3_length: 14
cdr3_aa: CASSSPTDPYEQYF

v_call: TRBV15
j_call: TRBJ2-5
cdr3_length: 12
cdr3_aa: CATSRDGKTQYF

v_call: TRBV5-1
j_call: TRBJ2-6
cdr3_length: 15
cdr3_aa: CASSSDGLVANVLTF

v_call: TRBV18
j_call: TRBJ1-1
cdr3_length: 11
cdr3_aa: CASSSNTEAFF

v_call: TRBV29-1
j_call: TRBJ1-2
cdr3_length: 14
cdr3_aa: CSVAAGASLRGYTF